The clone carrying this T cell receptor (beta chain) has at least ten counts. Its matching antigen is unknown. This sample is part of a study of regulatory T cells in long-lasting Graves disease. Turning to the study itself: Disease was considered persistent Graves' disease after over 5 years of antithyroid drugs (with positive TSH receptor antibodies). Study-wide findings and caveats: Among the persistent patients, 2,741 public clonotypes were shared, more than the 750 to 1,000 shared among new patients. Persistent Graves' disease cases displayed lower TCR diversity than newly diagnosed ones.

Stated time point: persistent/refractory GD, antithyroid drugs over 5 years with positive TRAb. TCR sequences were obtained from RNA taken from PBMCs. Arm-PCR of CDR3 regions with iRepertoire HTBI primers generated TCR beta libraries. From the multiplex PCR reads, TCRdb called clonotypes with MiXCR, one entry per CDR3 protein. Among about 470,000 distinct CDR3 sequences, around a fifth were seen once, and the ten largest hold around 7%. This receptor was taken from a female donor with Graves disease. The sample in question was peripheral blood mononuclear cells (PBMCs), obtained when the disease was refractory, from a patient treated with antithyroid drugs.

CDR3 coding DNA: TGTGCCAGCAGATCCCCGACAGGGAACCACGAGCAGTACTTC. This codes for CASRSPTGNHEQYF. This chain uses TRBV6-1 with TRBJ2-7, with 7 bases fitting TRBD1. This CDR3 spans 14 amino acids. Losses at the gene ends were 6 bases for V and 5 bases for J; bases not matched to a gene: 10. CDR1 and CDR2 from the germline V gene are MNHNS and SASEGT.